A selection of T cell receptor beta chains follows, all from one sample in a study of T cell changes during pregnancy in multiple sclerosis. Here immunoSEQ multiplex PCR was the method, and the copy in TCRdb shows in-frame clones only, minus some. This table holds about 100,000 clones, approximately 93% found once. This sample comprised peripheral blood, obtained after pregnancy. The receptors come from a female donor with multiple sclerosis, enrolled in a pregnancy study. Each CDR3 is given with its conserved first and last residue. Each record gives: V gene, clone size, D gene, J gene, CDR3 protein, CDR3 DNA. D genes are given only for firm matches. The size field is filled for only some rows; it gives once, few, many or a size class.

V: TRBV11-2
size: .
D: .
J: TRBJ2-7
CDR3: CASTPSLAGHYEQYF
DNA: TGTGCCAGCACCCCTTCGTTAGCAGGACACTACGAGCAGTACTTC

V: TRBV28
size: .
D: TRBD2
J: TRBJ2-7
CDR3: CASSSGLAETPYEQYF
DNA: TGTGCCAGCAGTTCTGGACTAGCGGAGACCCCCTACGAGCAGTACTTC

V: TRBV5-4
size: .
D: TRBD1
J: TRBJ2-5
CDR3: CASSLAGQSQETQYF
DNA: TGTGCCAGCAGCTTGGCGGGACAGAGTCAAGAGACCCAGTACTTC

V: TRBV29-1
size: .
D: .
J: TRBJ2-7
CDR3: CSVAGDGASYEQYF
DNA: TGCAGCGTTGCGGGGGATGGGGCATCCTACGAGCAGTACTTC

V: TRBV15
size: .
D: TRBD1
J: TRBJ2-1
CDR3: CATSRGGGALYNEQFF
DNA: TGTGCCACCAGCAGAGGAGGGGGCGCTCTCTACAATGAGCAGTTCTTC

V: TRBV28
size: .
D: TRBD2
J: TRBJ2-3
CDR3: CASKIAGRTDTQYF
DNA: TGTGCCAGCAAAATAGCGGGGCGCACAGATACGCAGTATTTT

V: TRBV7-2
size: .
D: TRBD2
J: TRBJ2-7
CDR3: CASSLARLAGGPQAVHEQYF
DNA: TGTGCCAGCAGCTTAGCCCGACTAGCGGGAGGCCCCCAAGCGGTTCACGAGCAGTACTTC

V: TRBV9
size: .
D: TRBD1
J: TRBJ1-1
CDR3: CASSVDGAGGMNTEAFF
DNA: TGTGCCAGCAGCGTAGATGGGGCAGGGGGGATGAACACTGAAGCTTTCTTT

V: TRBV6-4
size: once
D: TRBD1
J: TRBJ2-7
CDR3: CASSDGYDGDRGYEQYF
DNA: TGTGCCAGCAGTGACGGTTATGACGGGGACAGGGGCTACGAGCAGTACTTC

V: TRBV5-1
size: .
D: .
J: TRBJ1-2
CDR3: CASSLTTGTLSYTF
DNA: TGCGCCAGCAGCTTAACTACAGGGACCCTGAGCTACACCTTC

V: TRBV19
size: once
D: .
J: TRBJ1-5
CDR3: CASSIRQGIHQPQHF
DNA: TGTGCCAGTAGTATACGGCAGGGTATACATCAGCCCCAGCATTTT

V: TRBV5-6
size: .
D: .
J: TRBJ1-3
CDR3: CASSLVVSSGNTIYF
DNA: TGTGCCAGCAGCTTGGTAGTGTCCTCTGGAAACACCATATATTTT

V: TRBV5-1
size: .
D: .
J: TRBJ1-2
CDR3: CASSNGHAGLGYTF
DNA: TGCGCCAGCAGCAACGGACACGCGGGACTGGGCTACACCTTC

V: TRBV27
size: .
D: TRBD2
J: TRBJ2-3
CDR3: CASSLAGGLVDTQYF
DNA: TGTGCCAGCAGTTTGGCGGGAGGGCTGGTAGATACGCAGTATTTT

V: TRBV7-3
size: .
D: TRBD2
J: TRBJ2-7
CDR3: CASSQGLAYEQYF
DNA: TGTGCCAGCAGCCAAGGACTAGCGTACGAGCAGTACTTC

V: TRBV9
size: .
D: .
J: TRBJ1-3
CDR3: CASSVEPPGTGNTIYF
DNA: TGTGCCAGCAGCGTAGAGCCCCCGGGTACCGGAAACACCATATATTTT

V: TRBV2
size: .
D: TRBD1
J: TRBJ2-7
CDR3: CASSVGGGYEQYF
DNA: TGTGCCAGCAGTGTAGGGGGCGGGTACGAGCAGTACTTC

V: TRBV7-2
size: .
D: TRBD1
J: TRBJ1-5
CDR3: CASSLAGGQGARGTNQPQHF
DNA: TGTGCCAGCAGCTTAGCGGGTGGGCAGGGGGCGCGAGGGACCAATCAGCCCCAGCATTTT

V: TRBV5-1
size: .
D: TRBD1
J: TRBJ2-1
CDR3: CASSPGQVQTYNEQFF
DNA: TGCGCCAGCAGCCCCGGACAGGTCCAGACCTACAATGAGCAGTTCTTC

V: TRBV4-1
size: .
D: TRBD2
J: TRBJ2-3
CDR3: CASSQGLAGLYF
DNA: TGCGCCAGCAGCCAAGGACTAGCGGGATTATATTTT

V: TRBV30
size: .
D: TRBD2
J: TRBJ2-1
CDR3: CAWRSTSGRRYIHNEQFF
DNA: TGTGCCTGGAGGTCGACTAGCGGGAGAAGGTATATCCACAATGAGCAGTTCTTC

V: TRBV2
size: once
D: .
J: TRBJ2-2
CDR3: CASAGTLATGELFF
DNA: TGTGCCAGCGCCGGGACTTTGGCGACCGGGGAGCTGTTTTTT